This TCR beta chain comes out of a study of T cell responses to AZD1222 COVID-19 vaccine. Investigators merged groups given second doses at roughly 4 or roughly 12 weeks. The CDR3 length is 16 residues. Trimming left V 3 bases short and J 0 bases short, with 9 bases between. Germline CDR1 is LNHDA and CDR2 is SQIVND (reference sequence). Broader study findings: Every sample of the repertoires postdated the peak T cell response.

The table lists this clone with a few counts. Its cognate antigen is unknown. TCRdb's copy holds only in-frame clones and misses some; the assay was immunoSEQ multiplex PCR. Seen here are about 160,000 clones, roughly 90% observed once, and the top ten hold around 4.4%. J is TRBJ1-6 and V is TRBV19; no definite D call. The material sequenced was peripheral blood, taken 28 days after the second AZD1222 dose. This sequence originates from an adult who received the AZD1222 COVID-19 vaccine. The CDR3 spells CASSIARSSYNSPLHF. The CDR3 coding sequence is TGTGCCAGTAGTATTGCGAGGAGCTCCTATAATTCACCCCTCCACTTT.